Listed below are T cell receptor beta chains from one sample, sequenced in a study of response to subunit inactivated influenza vaccine. One entry per CDR3 protein, called by TCRdb with MiXCR from the RT-PCR reads. Of 500,000 to 550,000 distinct CDR3 sequences listed, less than 8% were seen once; the top ten hold approximately 12%. This material consisted of PBMCs from blood, taken around 25 months after vaccination. All receptors derive from a man aged 50-75 years who received an inactivated influenza vaccine. CDR3s include the opening cysteine and the closing phenylalanine or tryptophan. The order of the fields is clone size, J gene, D gene, V gene, CDR3 DNA, CDR3 protein. A D gene is named only where the DNA matches it firmly. Not every row has a clone size; where given, it reads once, few, many or a size class.

.,TRBJ2-5,TRBD2,TRBV20-1,TGCAGCCTGAGGGAGGGAAGAGAAGAGACCCAGTACTTC,CSLREGREETQYF
few,TRBJ2-3,TRBD2,TRBV7-9,TGTGCCAGCAGCCCTGCCCTAGCGGGATTGAGGGCAGATACGCAGTATTTT,CASSPALAGLRADTQYF
few,TRBJ2-7,TRBD2,TRBV18,TGTGCCAGCTCACCGAGCGCTAGCGGGAGTTACGAGCAGTACTTC,CASSPSASGSYEQYF
many,TRBJ1-1,.,TRBV6-5,TGTGCCAGCAGTTACCTGGGTGTTTTCACTGAAGCTTTCTTT,CASSYLGVFTEAFF
few,TRBJ1-4,.,TRBV2,TGTGCCAGCAGCGACAGTAGGCAAGGTGAAAAACTGTTTTTT,CASSDSRQGEKLFF
many,TRBJ2-2,.,TRBV7-8,TGTGCCAGCAGCTTAGCGCTGGGGGCCGGGGAGCTGTTTTTT,CASSLALGAGELFF
.,TRBJ1-2,.,TRBV4-2,TGTGCCAGCACCCAGAGGGGGTTTACTAACTATGGCTACACCTTC,CASTQRGFTNYGYTF
few,TRBJ1-5,.,TRBV28,TGTGCCAGCAGTTTAATGGGGGTTTATCAGCCCCAGCATTTT,CASSLMGVYQPQHF
many,TRBJ1-1,TRBD1,TRBV20-1,TGCAGTGCTAGGGACGCCGGGACAGCGAACACTGAAGCTTTCTTT,CSARDAGTANTEAFF
few,TRBJ2-1,TRBD2,TRBV12-3/TRBV12-4,TGTGCCAGCAGTCTTGGGACTAGTCTTCACAATGAGCAGTTCTTC,CASSLGTSLHNEQFF
few,TRBJ1-4,.,TRBV20-1,TGCAGTGCTAACCAGGGGTCCTCAACTAATGAAAAACTGTTTTTT,CSANQGSSTNEKLFF
many,TRBJ2-3,TRBD2,TRBV5-1,TGCGCCAGCTCGCGGGGGGGCTGGGCAGATACGCAGTATTTT,CASSRGGWADTQYF
many,TRBJ2-1,.,TRBV5-6,TGTGCCAGCACGCTAGAGAAGTGGAGCGATGAGCAGTTCTTC,CASTLEKWSDEQFF
few,TRBJ1-1,.,TRBV11-2,TGTGCCAGCAGCCAGGCAGGGGAAGCTTTCTTT,CASSQAGEAFF
.,TRBJ1-3,.,TRBV12-3/TRBV12-4,TGTGCCAGCAGTTTTGGGGGTTCAGGAAACACCATATATTTT,CASSFGGSGNTIYF
few,TRBJ2-7,.,TRBV7-2,TGTGCCAGCAGCCACACGAGAGGCGAGCAGTACTTC,CASSHTRGEQYF
.,TRBJ1-2,.,TRBV28,TGTGCCAGCAGTTCTATATCCCCCCGAAAGGGAGCCGGCTACACCTTC,CASSSISPRKGAGYTF
few,TRBJ2-7,TRBD2,TRBV20-1,TGCAGTGCCCCGGGACTAACTTCCTACGAGCAGTACTTC,CSAPGLTSYEQYF
few,TRBJ1-5,.,TRBV20-1,TGCAGTGCTAGAGGCGTCAGGGCGGTTGAGAGCAATCAGCCCCAGCATTTT,CSARGVRAVESNQPQHF
many,TRBJ2-3,.,TRBV27,TGTGCCAGCAGTAGCTTGGCTAGCACAGATACGCAGTATTTT,CASSSLASTDTQYF
.,TRBJ2-7,.,TRBV5-5,TGTGCCAGCAGCTTGGGGACAGACTCCTACGAGCAGTACTTC,CASSLGTDSYEQYF
.,TRBJ2-7,.,TRBV12-3/TRBV12-4,TGTGCCAGCAGTTTAAGGGACGACTACGAGCAGTACTTC,CASSLRDDYEQYF
many,TRBJ1-2,.,TRBV7-2,TGTGCCAGCAGCTCTAGGGGGTCAGCCGTATGGTATGGCTACACCTTC,CASSSRGSAVWYGYTF
.,TRBJ2-7,TRBD2,TRBV20-1,TGCAGTGCAATTCGGGGGGCCTACGAGCAGTACTTC,CSAIRGAYEQYF
.,TRBJ1-2,TRBD1,TRBV20-1,TGCAGTGCTAGAACCGGGACAGGCTATGGTGGCTACACCTTC,CSARTGTGYGGYTF
many,TRBJ2-4,TRBD2,TRBV12-3/TRBV12-4,TGCGCCAGCAGCAGCGGGAGGGAAGCCAAAAACATTCAGTACTTC,CASSSGREAKNIQYF
many,TRBJ1-5,TRBD1,TRBV28,TGTGCCAGCAGTTCTGGACAGGGGGACCAGCCCCAGCATTTT,CASSSGQGDQPQHF
.,TRBJ2-5,.,TRBV28,TGTGCCAGCAGTTCTCCGGCAGGGGGGTACCAAGAGACCCAGTACTTC,CASSSPAGGYQETQYF
.,TRBJ2-3,.,TRBV10-3,TGTGCCATCAGTGAGCGGGACTCATTCACAGATACGCAGTATTTT,CAISERDSFTDTQYF
.,TRBJ2-5,TRBD2,TRBV6-1,TGTGCCAGCAGACCCGGCGGGGGGCTGAAGACCCAGTACTTC,CASRPGGGLKTQYF
few,TRBJ2-1,.,TRBV3-1,TGTGCCAGCAGCCAAGACTTGGTGGCCAATGAGCAGTTCTTC,CASSQDLVANEQFF
few,TRBJ1-1,.,TRBV12-3/TRBV12-4,TGTGCCAGCACCATTAAAAGAGGGTATCCTGAAGCTTTCTTT,CASTIKRGYPEAFF
.,TRBJ1-3,.,TRBV30,TGTGCCTGCTTAGGGGTTCGATCTGGAAACACCATATATTTT,CACLGVRSGNTIYF
.,TRBJ2-5,TRBD2,TRBV4-3,TGCGCCAGCAGCCAAGATACAGCCAGCGGGAGGGCTACCCAGTACTTC,CASSQDTASGRATQYF
few,TRBJ1-2,.,TRBV20-1,TGCAGTGCAACTGGGACGTCTTCTCCCTATGGCTACACCTTC,CSATGTSSPYGYTF
.,TRBJ2-1,.,TRBV7-3,TGTGCCAGCAGCAGAACAGGGAGCAATGAGCAGTTCTTC,CASSRTGSNEQFF
.,TRBJ1-1,.,TRBV4-3,TGCGCCAGCAGCCAGATCCCTCGCACTGAAGCTTTCTTT,CASSQIPRTEAFF
few,TRBJ2-3,.,TRBV25-1,TGTGCCAGCAGCGCCAGCTCCTTTAGCACAGATACGCAGTATTTT,CASSASSFSTDTQYF
.,TRBJ1-2,.,TRBV5-5,TGTGCCAGCAGCTTGGTCAATAGGCTTTTCTATGGCTACATCTTC,CASSLVNRLFYGYIF
.,TRBJ2-2,TRBD2,TRBV5-1,TGCGCCAGCAGCTTACGGACTAGCGGGGGAACCGGGGAGCTGTTTTTT,CASSLRTSGGTGELFF
few,TRBJ2-3,.,TRBV3-1,TGTGCCAGCAGTCCGGGACTTGCAAGCACAGATACGCAGTATTTT,CASSPGLASTDTQYF
few,TRBJ2-5,.,TRBV28,TGTGCCAGCAGGGGGGCCTCTCCCCAAGAGACCCAGTACTTC,CASRGASPQETQYF
.,TRBJ1-1,.,TRBV20-1,TGCAGTGCTCCCGACGGAAAGAACACTGAAGCTTTCTTT,CSAPDGKNTEAFF
many,TRBJ1-2,TRBD1,TRBV20-1,TGCAGTGCTAGGGACAGGGGAACCTATGGCTACACCTTC,CSARDRGTYGYTF
many,TRBJ2-3,.,TRBV2,TGTGCCAGCAGTGAAGAGTCCACAGATACGCAGTATTTT,CASSEESTDTQYF
many,TRBJ2-3,.,TRBV20-1,TGCAGTGCTAGAGATTCGGCTAGCACAGATACGCAGTATTTT,CSARDSASTDTQYF
.,TRBJ2-2,.,TRBV7-2,TGTGCCAGCAGCATACAGGGATCAAGCGGGGAGCTGTTTTTT,CASSIQGSSGELFF
few,TRBJ2-1,.,TRBV7-2,TGTGCCAGCAGCTTAGCGTCTAGCTGGCTCAATGAGCAGTTCTTC,CASSLASSWLNEQFF
.,TRBJ2-7,.,TRBV20-1,TGCAGTGCTCACGACAGGCCAAATTACGAGCAGTACTTC,CSAHDRPNYEQYF
few,TRBJ2-7,TRBD1,TRBV28,TGTGCCAGCAACCAAATCGGGGCAGGGGGTGCCTACGAGCAGTACTTC,CASNQIGAGGAYEQYF
few,TRBJ2-2,.,TRBV4-3,TGCGCCAGCAGCGGCCGTCCCAACACCGGGGAGCTGTTTTTT,CASSGRPNTGELFF
.,TRBJ2-7,.,TRBV15,TGTGCCACCAGCAGAGGACAGAGACGGGGCTCCTACGAGCAGTACTTC,CATSRGQRRGSYEQYF
many,TRBJ1-1,.,TRBV5-1,TGCGCCAGCAGCATCATAGGGATGAACACTGAAGCTTTCTTT,CASSIIGMNTEAFF
few,TRBJ1-1,.,TRBV10-3,TGTGCCATCAGCCCGCGACAGGCGAACACTGAAGCTTTCTTT,CAISPRQANTEAFF
many,TRBJ2-5,.,TRBV28,TGTGCCAGCAGTAAAACCTTTGGTAGCGAGGAGACCCAGTACTTC,CASSKTFGSEETQYF